One and the same sample provided the 21 T cell receptor beta chains below, sequenced in a study of tumor-infiltrating lymphocytes in localized non-small cell lung cancer. Measured with immunoSEQ multiplex PCR; TCRdb has only the in-frame clones, and not every one. Of about 8,400 clones listed, under 85% were seen once; the top ten hold 13%. Sequencing was performed on uninvolved lung tissue not adjacent to the tumor. The origin of the receptors is a human donor with non-small cell lung cancer.

The chain carries TRBV6-5 and TRBJ2-7; tentatively, D is TRBD1 (5 bases). V shed 0 bases and J shed 3 bases, with 6 bases lying between them. From germline, CDR1 is MNHEY and CDR2 SVGAGI. CDR3 length: 13 residues. CDR3 nucleotide sequence: TGTGCCAGCAGTTACTCGCAGGGCTACGAGCAGTACTTC. Translated: CASSYSQGYEQYF.

J is TRBJ2-1 and V is TRBV29-1; 8 nucleotides line up with TRBD2. After removal of 4 bases from V and 5 bases from J, the junction contained 4 bases not matched to a gene. The CDR3 runs to 13 residues. Germline lookup yields CDR1 SQVTM and CDR2 ANQGSEA. The CDR3 region is CSVGAGEDNEQFF. The DNA for the CDR3 is TGCAGCGTTGGAGCGGGAGAGGACAATGAGCAGTTCTTC.

This chain connects TRBV27 to TRBJ1-2, with 7 bases lining up with TRBD1. The CDR3 length is 13 residues. With V trimmed by 3 bases and J by 5 bases, 3 bases remained unmatched. CDR1 and CDR2 from the germline V gene are MNHEY and SMNVEV (reference sequence). This CDR3 is CASSLDRSYGYTF. The CDR3 DNA reads TGTGCCAGCAGTTTGGACAGGAGTTATGGCTACACCTTC.

V usage is TRBV27 and J usage is TRBJ1-1; TRBD1 matches at 7 bases. V shed 2 bases, J shed 4 bases, and the junction held 4 bases outside the gene matches. CDR1 is MNHEY, CDR2 SMNVEV, per germline (reference sequence). This CDR3 region has 14 residues. The CDR3 region is CASSLQGESTEAFF. The CDR3 nucleotides are TGTGCCAGCAGTTTACAGGGGGAGAGCACTGAAGCTTTCTTT.

This rearrangement joins TRBV28 to TRBJ2-7, with 8 bases lining up with TRBD1. The CDR3 extends over 14 amino acids. V gave up 7 bases and J gave up 2 bases; unmatched junction bases: 7. From germline, CDR1 is MDHEN and CDR2 SYDVKM. This CDR3 reads CASTIGQGTYEQYF. In nucleotides, the CDR3 is TGTGCCAGCACCATAGGACAGGGAACCTACGAGCAGTACTTC.

This chain connects TRBV5-4 to TRBJ2-7; TRBD2 matches 10 bases. CDR3 length equals 15 residues. V was clipped by 4 bases and J by 6 bases; unmatched bases: 10. Per germline, CDR1 SGHNT and CDR2 YYREEE (reference sequence). CDR3 DNA: TGTGCCAGCAGCGGCGGCCTAGCGGGAGTTTTCGAGCAGTACTTC. Protein product: CASSGGLAGVFEQYF.

V is TRBV9 and J is TRBJ2-7, with TRBD2 as a possible D gene (5 bases). This CDR3 region has 17 residues. The germline CDR1 and CDR2 sequences are SGDLS and YYNGEE. V was cut by 7 bases and J by 3 bases, with 26 bases left in between. CDR3 coding DNA: TGTGCCAGCCCACTGGAGGCAGGCCCGGAGCGTGACTACGAGCAGTACTTC. Translation: CASPLEAGPERDYEQYF.

The gene calls are TRBV2 and TRBJ1-1; 8 nucleotides match TRBD1. From germline, CDR1 is SNHLY and CDR2 FYNNEI. The CDR3 totals 14 residues. V gave up 7 bases and J gave up 3 bases; unmatched junction bases: 7. Here the CDR3 reads CASNSNRGYTEAFF. The CDR3 DNA follows: TGTGCCAGCAACTCGAACAGGGGGTACACTGAAGCTTTCTTT.

The chain links TRBV9 to TRBJ2-2; D may be TRBD1 or TRBD2 (5 bases each). The CDR3 has 14 amino acids. The germline gives CDR1 SGDLS, CDR2 YYNGEE. Trimming shortened V by 0 bases and J by 6 bases, and 9 bases separated the two germline ends. The DNA for the CDR3 is TGTGCCAGCAGCGTAGGGCAGGGACCCGGGGAGCTGTTTTTT. Translating gives CASSVGQGPGELFF.

V and J are TRBV29-1 and TRBJ1-1; the D is unclear. Germline lookup yields CDR1 SQVTM and CDR2 ANQGSEA. The V end lost 5 bases, the J end lost 4 bases, and 11 bases lay between the germline ends. The CDR3 is 12 residues long. CDR3 region: CSVTGILTEAFF. As DNA, the CDR3 is TGCAGCGTTACGGGGATACTCACTGAAGCTTTCTTT.

The chain links TRBV7-9 to TRBJ2-1; D is ambiguous. In germline, CDR1 is SEHNR, CDR2 FQNEAQ (reference sequence). Between the trimmed V and J ends, which lost 6 bases and 8 bases, there was a span of 17 bases. This CDR3 spans 14 amino acids. This CDR3 reads CASSFHPHDDEQFF. For the CDR3, the DNA is TGTGCCAGCAGTTTCCACCCTCACGACGATGAGCAGTTCTTC.

This clone is large within its sample. The chain employs TRBV27 and TRBJ1-5, with 10 bases that match TRBD1. After removal of 5 bases from V and 2 bases from J, the junction contained 3 bases not matched to a gene. From germline, CDR1 is MNHEY and CDR2 SMNVEV (reference sequence). The CDR3 is made up of 15 amino acids. The CDR3 DNA sequence: TGTGCCAGCAGTCCTGGGACAGGGGGCAATCAGCCCCAGCATTTT. It specifies CASSPGTGGNQPQHF.

This clone was observed a handful of times. The chain recombines TRBV9 with TRBJ1-6, with 9 bases aligning to TRBD1. The CDR3 contains 15 residues. V gave up 0 bases and J gave up 14 bases; unmatched junction bases: 9. Germline CDR1 and CDR2: SGDLS and YYNGEE. The CDR3 here is CASSVDEGTGGSLHF. CDR3 in DNA: TGTGCCAGCAGCGTAGATGAAGGAACAGGGGGCTCCCTCCACTTT.

The J gene is TRBJ2-2, the V gene TRBV11-3; possible D gene TRBD1, 5 bases. Looked up from germline, CDR1 is SGHNT and CDR2 is YENEEA. Trimming took 2 bases from V and 0 from J, leaving 7 bases between them. CDR3 length: 15 residues. The CDR3 spells CASSLRGPNTGELFF. The DNA of the CDR3 is TGTGCCAGCAGCTTAAGGGGCCCGAACACCGGGGAGCTGTTTTTT.

This chain joins TRBV4-2 and TRBJ1-1; D possibly corresponds to TRBD1 (5 bases). V was trimmed by 7 bases and J by 1 base, leaving 13 bases between them. CDR3 length: 14 amino acids. The germline gives CDR1 LGHNA, CDR2 YNFKEQ. The CDR3 bases are TGTGCCAGCAAGCCGGCGGGGCAGAACACTGAAGCTTTCTTT. Amino acids: CASKPAGQNTEAFF.

This sequence joins TRBV28 and TRBJ1-5; D remains unclear. Trimming stripped 6 bases from V and 8 bases from J, with 14 bases between. Germline CDR1 is MDHEN and CDR2 is SYDVKM. The CDR3 extends over 13 amino acids. DNA of the CDR3: TGTGCCAGCAGCAACGGGAGGCTTGAGCCCCAGCATTTT. Residues: CASSNGRLEPQHF.

The CDR3 reads CASSGGPSYEQYF. As DNA, the CDR3 is TGTGCCAGCAGCGGGGGGCCTTCCTACGAGCAGTACTTC. V usage is TRBV7-2 and J usage is TRBJ2-7; either TRBD1 or TRBD2 may supply D (6 bases each). Trimming took off 5 bases at V and 1 base at J, with 9 bases between the two ends. The germline V gene has CDR1 SGHTA and CDR2 FQGNSA. This CDR3 is 13 amino acids long.

The rearrangement uses TRBV5-1 and TRBJ2-7; perhaps TRBD1 as D (6 bases). Trimming removed 2 bases at V and 2 bases at J, with 14 bases between. The CDR3 sequence is 15 residues long. Germline V gives CDR1 SGHRS, CDR2 YFSETQ. This CDR3 is CASSFLPDSPYEQYF. The CDR3 DNA is TGCGCCAGCAGCTTCCTTCCGGACAGTCCCTACGAGCAGTACTTC.

The chain recombines TRBV5-6 with TRBJ2-3; 7 bases are shared with TRBD2. Germline CDR1 is SGHDT and CDR2 is YYEEEE. CDR3 length equals 13 residues. Unmatched junction bases numbered 2, after V lost 1 base and J lost 6 bases. CDR3 amino acids: CASSLTSDDTQYF. DNA for the CDR3: TGTGCCAGCAGCTTGACTAGCGATGATACGCAGTATTTT.

The rearrangement links TRBV28 to TRBJ1-5, with a possible D match to TRBD1 (5 bases). The CDR3 runs 12 residues. Per the germline V gene, CDR1 is MDHEN and CDR2 is SYDVKM. The V end was cut by 8 bases, the J end by 4 bases, with 9 bases between. The CDR3 loop reads CASRQTNQPQHF. In DNA form, the CDR3 reads TGTGCCAGCCGACAGACTAATCAGCCCCAGCATTTT.

The V and J genes are TRBV6-5 and TRBJ2-7; 7 bases align to TRBD1. From germline, CDR1 is MNHEY and CDR2 SVGAGI. This CDR3 has 15 amino acids. Trimming at V came to 2 bases and at J to 0 bases, leaving 4 bases not matched to a gene. The CDR3 DNA is TGTGCCAGCAGTTACCGGAGGACAGGCTCCTACGAGCAGTACTTC. Amino acid sequence: CASSYRRTGSYEQYF.